This TCR beta chain was observed in a study of T cells expressing NK-cell markers. Study-wide context: Researchers got TCR beta repertoires out of sorted CD3+CD56+NKG2C+, CD3+CD56+NKG2C- and CD3+CD56-NKG2C+ T cells. Seven sequenced donors out of eight were HCMV-seropositive, one seronegative.

Study observations and caveats: There remained a lack of clarity about HCMV specificity of expanded NKG2C+ T cell clones. Dominant NKG2C+ clonotypes made up roughly 1.0-7.5% of CD8+ T cells in six donors.

Of note for this clonotype: Its antigen is unknown.

TCRdb reanalyzed the 5' RACE reads, giving one entry per CDR3 protein sequence and no DNA. This listing includes some 410,000 distinct CDR3 sequences. Germline CDR1 reads SEHNR; CDR2 reads FQNEAQ (reference sequence). The CDR3 spans 12 residues. The sequence came from a woman aged 18-69 years in good health. Sequencing was performed on blood T cells: a sorted CD56 or NKG2C T cell subset, CD4+ or CD8+ T cells, or bulk PBMC T cells (not recorded which). This chain joins TRBV7-9 and TRBJ2-1. This chain's CDR3 is CASSLSEAEQFF.